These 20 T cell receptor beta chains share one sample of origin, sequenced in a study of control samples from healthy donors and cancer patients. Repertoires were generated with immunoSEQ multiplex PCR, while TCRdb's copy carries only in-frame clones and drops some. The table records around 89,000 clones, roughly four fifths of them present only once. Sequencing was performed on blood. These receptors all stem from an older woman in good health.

CDR3 amino acids: CASSFTGLGTEAFF. CDR3 nucleotides: TGTGCCAGCAGCTTCACAGGGTTGGGCACTGAAGCTTTCTTT. This sequence joins TRBV7-2 and TRBJ1-1; D may be TRBD1 (6 bases). The CDR3 spans 14 residues. V was pared by 3 bases and J by 4 bases, with 12 bases between. The germline CDR1 and CDR2 sequences are SGHTA and FQGNSA.

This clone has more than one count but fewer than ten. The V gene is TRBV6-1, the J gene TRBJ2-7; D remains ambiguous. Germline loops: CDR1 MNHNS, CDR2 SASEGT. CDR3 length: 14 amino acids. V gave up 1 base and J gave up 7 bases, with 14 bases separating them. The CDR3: CASSEGFWLSEQYF. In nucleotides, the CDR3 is TGTGCCAGCAGTGAAGGTTTCTGGCTATCAGAGCAGTACTTC.

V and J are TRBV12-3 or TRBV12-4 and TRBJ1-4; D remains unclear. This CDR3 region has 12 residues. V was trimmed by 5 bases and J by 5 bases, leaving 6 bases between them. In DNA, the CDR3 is TGTGCCAGCAGTCGACTAAATGAAAAACTGTTTTTT. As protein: CASSRLNEKLFF.

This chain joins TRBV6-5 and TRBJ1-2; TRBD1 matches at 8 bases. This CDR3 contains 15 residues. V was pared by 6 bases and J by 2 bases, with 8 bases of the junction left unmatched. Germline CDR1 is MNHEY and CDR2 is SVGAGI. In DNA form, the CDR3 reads TGTGCCAGCAGCCGTGGACAGGGAGAAAACTATGGCTACACCTTC. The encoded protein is CASSRGQGENYGYTF.

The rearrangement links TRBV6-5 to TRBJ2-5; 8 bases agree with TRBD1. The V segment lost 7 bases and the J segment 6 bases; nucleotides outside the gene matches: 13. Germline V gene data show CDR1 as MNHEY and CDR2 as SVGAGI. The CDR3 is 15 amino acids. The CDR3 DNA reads TGTGCCAGCAACCCCGGGACAGGTCTTGGAAAGACCCAGTACTTC. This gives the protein CASNPGTGLGKTQYF.

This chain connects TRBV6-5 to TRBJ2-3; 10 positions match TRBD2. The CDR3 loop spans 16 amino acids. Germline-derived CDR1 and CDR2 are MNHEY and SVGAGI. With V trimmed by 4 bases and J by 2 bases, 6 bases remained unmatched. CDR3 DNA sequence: TGTGCCAGCAGTTCGTCACTAGCGGGGACCACAGATACGCAGTATTTT. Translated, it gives CASSSSLAGTTDTQYF.

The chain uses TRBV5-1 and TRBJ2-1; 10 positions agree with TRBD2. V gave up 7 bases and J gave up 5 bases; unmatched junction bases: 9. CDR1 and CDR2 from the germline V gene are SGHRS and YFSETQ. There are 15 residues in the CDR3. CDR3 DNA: TGCGCCAGCGCACGCGGGACTAGCGACAACAATGAGCAGTTCTTC. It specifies CASARGTSDNNEQFF. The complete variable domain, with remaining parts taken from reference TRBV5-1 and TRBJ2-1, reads KAGVTQTPRYLIKTRGQQVTLSCSPISGHRSVSWYQQTPGQGLQFLFEYFSETQRNKGNFPGRFSGRQFSNSRSEMNVSTLELGDSALYLCASARGTSDNNEQFFGPGTRLTVL.

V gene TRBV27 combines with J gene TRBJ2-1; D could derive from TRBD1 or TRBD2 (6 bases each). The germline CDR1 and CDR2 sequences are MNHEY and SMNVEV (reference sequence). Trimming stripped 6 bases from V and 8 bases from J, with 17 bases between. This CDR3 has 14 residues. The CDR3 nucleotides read TGTGCCAGCAGGCCCATCCCGGGGGCCCATGAGCAGTTCTTC. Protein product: CASRPIPGAHEQFF.

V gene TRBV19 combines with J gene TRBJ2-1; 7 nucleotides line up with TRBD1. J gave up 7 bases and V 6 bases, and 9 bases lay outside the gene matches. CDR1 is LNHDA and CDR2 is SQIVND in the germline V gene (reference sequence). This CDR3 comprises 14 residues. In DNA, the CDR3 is TGTGCCAGTAGAAGGGCGACAGGGTGGAATGAGCAGTTCTTC. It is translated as CASRRATGWNEQFF. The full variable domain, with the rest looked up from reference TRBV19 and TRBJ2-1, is DGGITQSPKYLFRKEGQNVTLSCEQNLNHDAMYWYRQDPGQGLRLIYYSQIVNDFQKGDIAEGYSVSREKKESFPLTVTSAQKNPTAFYLCASRRATGWNEQFFGPGTRLTVL.

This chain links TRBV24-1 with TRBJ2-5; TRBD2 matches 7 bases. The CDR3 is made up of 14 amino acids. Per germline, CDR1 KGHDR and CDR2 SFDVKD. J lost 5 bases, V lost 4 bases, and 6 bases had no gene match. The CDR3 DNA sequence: TGTGCCACCAGTGAGGACGGGGGAGGGGAGACCCAGTACTTC. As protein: CATSEDGGGETQYF.

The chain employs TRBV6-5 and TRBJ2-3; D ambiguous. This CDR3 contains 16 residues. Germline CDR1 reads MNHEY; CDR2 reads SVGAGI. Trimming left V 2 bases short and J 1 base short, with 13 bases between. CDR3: CASSYPRSLGTDTQYF. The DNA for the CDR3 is TGTGCCAGCAGTTACCCTCGAAGTCTAGGCACAGATACGCAGTATTTT.

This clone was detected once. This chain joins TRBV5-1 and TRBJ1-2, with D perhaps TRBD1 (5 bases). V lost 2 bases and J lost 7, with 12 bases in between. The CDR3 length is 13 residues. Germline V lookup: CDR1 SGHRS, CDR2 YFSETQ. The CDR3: CASSLAGTVGYTF. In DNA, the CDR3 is TGCGCCAGCAGCTTAGCCGGGACGGTTGGCTACACCTTC.

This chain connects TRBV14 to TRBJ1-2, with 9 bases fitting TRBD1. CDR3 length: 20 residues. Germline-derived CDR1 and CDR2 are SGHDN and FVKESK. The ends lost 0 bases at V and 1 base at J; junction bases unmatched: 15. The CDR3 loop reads CASSQDNLRGQGTGNYGYTF. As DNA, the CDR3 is TGTGCCAGCAGCCAAGATAACCTAAGGGGACAGGGAACGGGTAACTATGGCTACACCTTC.

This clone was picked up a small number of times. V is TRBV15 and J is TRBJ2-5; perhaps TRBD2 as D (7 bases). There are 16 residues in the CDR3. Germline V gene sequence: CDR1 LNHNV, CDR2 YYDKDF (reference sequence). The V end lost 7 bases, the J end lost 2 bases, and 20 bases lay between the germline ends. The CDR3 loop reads CATKGGLTDAQETQYF. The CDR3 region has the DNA TGTGCCACCAAGGGGGGGTTGACAGACGCTCAAGAGACCCAGTACTTC.

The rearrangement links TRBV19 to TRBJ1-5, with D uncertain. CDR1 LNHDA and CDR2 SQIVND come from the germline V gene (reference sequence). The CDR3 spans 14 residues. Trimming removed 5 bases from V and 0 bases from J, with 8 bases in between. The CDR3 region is CASSRDYSNQPQHF. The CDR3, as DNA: TGTGCCAGTAGTCGAGATTATAGCAATCAGCCCCAGCATTTT. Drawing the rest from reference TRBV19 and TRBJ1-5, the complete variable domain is DGGITQSPKYLFRKEGQNVTLSCEQNLNHDAMYWYRQDPGQGLRLIYYSQIVNDFQKGDIAEGYSVSREKKESFPLTVTSAQKNPTAFYLCASSRDYSNQPQHFGDGTRLSIL.

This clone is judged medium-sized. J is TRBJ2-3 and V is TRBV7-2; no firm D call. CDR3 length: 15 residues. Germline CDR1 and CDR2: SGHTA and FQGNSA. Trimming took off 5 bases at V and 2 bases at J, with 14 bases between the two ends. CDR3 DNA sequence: TGTGCCAGCAGCCCGTCGACCGTCGCCACAGATACGCAGTATTTT. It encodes CASSPSTVATDTQYF.

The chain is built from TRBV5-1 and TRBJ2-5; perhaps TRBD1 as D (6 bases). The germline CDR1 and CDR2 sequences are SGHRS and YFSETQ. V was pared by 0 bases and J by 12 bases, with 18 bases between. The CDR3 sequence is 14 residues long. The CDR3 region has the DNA TGCGCCAGCAGCTTGGGGGACATTCCAAGAGAGGAGTACTTC. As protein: CASSLGDIPREEYF. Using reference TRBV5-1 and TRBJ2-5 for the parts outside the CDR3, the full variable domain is KAGVTQTPRYLIKTRGQQVTLSCSPISGHRSVSWYQQTPGQGLQFLFEYFSETQRNKGNFPGRFSGRQFSNSRSEMNVSTLELGDSALYLCASSLGDIPREEYFGPGTRLLVL.

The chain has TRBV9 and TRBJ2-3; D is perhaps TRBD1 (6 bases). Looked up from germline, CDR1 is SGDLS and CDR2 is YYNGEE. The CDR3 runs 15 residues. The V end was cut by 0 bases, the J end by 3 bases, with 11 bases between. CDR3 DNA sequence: TGTGCCAGCAGCGTAGGGGGGCCGGGAACAGATACGCAGTATTTT. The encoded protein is CASSVGGPGTDTQYF.

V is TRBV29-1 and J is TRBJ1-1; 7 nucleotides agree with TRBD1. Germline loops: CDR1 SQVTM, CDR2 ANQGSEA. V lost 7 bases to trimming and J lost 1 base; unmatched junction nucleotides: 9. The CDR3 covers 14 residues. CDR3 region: CSGSFRGGNTEAFF. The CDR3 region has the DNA TGCAGCGGAAGTTTCAGGGGGGGGAACACTGAAGCTTTCTTT. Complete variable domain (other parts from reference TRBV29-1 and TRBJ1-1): SAVISQKPSRDICQRGTSLTIQCQVDSQVTMMFWYRQQPGQSLTLIATANQGSEATYESGFVIDKFPISRPNLTFSTLTVSNMSPEDSSIYLCSGSFRGGNTEAFFGQGTRLTVV.

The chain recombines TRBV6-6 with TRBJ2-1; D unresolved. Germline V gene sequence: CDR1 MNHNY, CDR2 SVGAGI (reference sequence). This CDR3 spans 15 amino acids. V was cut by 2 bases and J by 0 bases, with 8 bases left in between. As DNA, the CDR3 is TGTGCCAGCAGTTACCTGAGGAGCTCCTACAATGAGCAGTTCTTC. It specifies CASSYLRSSYNEQFF.